This TCR beta chain was recorded in a study of T cell responses to AZD1222 COVID-19 vaccine. The study's findings and limits: Donors skewed white British and female; clonal diversity was possibly underestimated. Seropositive at baseline were only 5 to 7 AZD1222 recipients. Samples come after the peak T cell response, not at day 14.

Both about-4-week and about-12-week second-dose recipients were combined. V was trimmed by 4 bases and J by 0 bases, leaving 13 bases between them. The germline V gene encodes CDR1 PRHDT and CDR2 FYEKMQ (reference sequence). The CDR3 covers 15 residues. Using immunoSEQ multiplex PCR, the repertoire was profiled, and TCRdb retains in-frame clones only, with some absent. The repertoire includes approximately 180,000 clones, around nine tenths of them detected once, and roughly 27% sits in the top ten. About this clone itself: As yet, its antigen is unknown.

This TCR was recovered from an adult who received the AZD1222 COVID-19 vaccine. V gene TRBV13 combines with J gene TRBJ2-7, with D maybe TRBD2 (6 bases). Source: peripheral blood, taken 28 days after the second AZD1222 dose. The CDR3 DNA sequence: TGTGCCAGCAGCTCCTGGGACTCGAGCTCCTACGAGCAGTACTTC. Its protein is CASSSWDSSSYEQYF.